The entry below gives a single T cell receptor beta chain sequence along with its context. V lost 1 base to trimming and J lost 7 bases, with 16 bases between them. Germline-derived CDR1 and CDR2 are KGHSH and LQKENI. The CDR3 extends over 15 amino acids. Seattle-derived patients entered the study during active infection and were followed longitudinally. This sample was included in a study of blood T cell repertoires in COVID-19. For the study at large: The United States, Italy and Spain were the sources of the acute and convalescent COVID-19 samples. PBMCs, B-cell-depleted T cells, or T cells provided the cDNA or gDNA that made up the material.

Authors' analysis steps: Amplifying reference gene primers gave estimates of nucleated cell counts. Sequencing used immunoSEQ multiplex PCR; TCRdb keeps in-frame clones, though not all of them. V, J and clone size are taken as reported in that table, and D and trimming were inferred from the DNA itself. The data contain tens of thousands of clones, roughly nine tenths of them singletons. The specimen sequenced was peripheral blood. This receptor was identified in a woman aged 55-69 years with COVID-19, enrolled during active disease. The V gene is TRBV18, the J gene TRBJ1-1; D is possibly TRBD1 (5 bases). Here the CDR3 reads CASSPRQGERFEAFF. CDR3 nucleotides: TGTGCCAGCTCACCACGGCAGGGTGAACGGTTTGAAGCTTTCTTT.